This T cell receptor beta chain derives from a study of blood T cell repertoires in COVID-19. Study at large: Both acute and convalescent COVID-19 samples were obtained from the United States, Italy and Spain.

Germline values: CDR1 SGHTA, CDR2 FQGNSA. V dropped 0 bases and J dropped 8; count of bases not matched to a gene: 1. The CDR3 totals 13 residues. Enrolled through a virtual design, the participants were between 18 and 89 years of age and came from 24 US areas. Original processing methods: Estimates of nucleated cell counts were drawn from the amplification of reference gene primers. TCRdb's copy holds only in-frame clones and misses some; the assay was immunoSEQ multiplex PCR. The V and J calls and clone size come from that table; D and trimming were worked out from the DNA. The data hold around 270,000 clones, with approximately 83% observed a single time.

This sequence was found in a woman under 40 who had recovered from COVID-19. The chain has TRBV7-2 and TRBJ2-1, with TRBD1 matching 7 bases. The sample consisted of PBMCs or T cells enriched from blood (not recorded which). CDR3 protein: CASSLAGGHEQFF. CDR3 coding DNA: TGTGCCAGCAGCTTAGCAGGGGGCCATGAGCAGTTCTTC.